Reported below is one T cell receptor (beta chain). V shed 1 base, J shed 6 bases, and the junction held 7 bases outside the gene matches. CDR3 length equals 15 residues. Germline loops: CDR1 SGDLS, CDR2 YYNGEE. These data come from a study of cytomegalovirus exposure and HLA in healthy donors. It was with 60 Vbeta and 13 Jbeta primers that the PCR ran. TCRdb keeps only in-frame clones here, not all; method: immunoSEQ multiplex PCR. Among approximately 100,000 clones listed, about three quarters were seen once. Sequenced material: PBMCs. This clonotype originated in a male donor in good health and CMV-seropositive. V usage is TRBV9 and J usage is TRBJ2-7, with TRBD1 matching over 10 bases. DNA of the CDR3: TGTGCCAGCAGCGTAACGGGACAGGGGATTGCCGAGCAGTACTTC. Translating gives CASSVTGQGIAEQYF.